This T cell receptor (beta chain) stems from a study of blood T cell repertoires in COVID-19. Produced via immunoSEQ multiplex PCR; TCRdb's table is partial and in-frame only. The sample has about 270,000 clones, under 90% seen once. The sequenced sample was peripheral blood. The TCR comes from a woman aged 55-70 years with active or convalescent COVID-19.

The CDR3 loop is CASSLRGAYEQYF. The CDR3 DNA reads as TGTGCCAGCAGTTTACGGGGGGCCTACGAGCAGTACTTC. The gene calls are TRBV12-3 or TRBV12-4 and TRBJ2-7, with TRBD2 matching over 7 bases. The V segment lost 2 bases and the J segment 2 bases; nucleotides outside the gene matches: 0. CDR3 size: 13 residues.